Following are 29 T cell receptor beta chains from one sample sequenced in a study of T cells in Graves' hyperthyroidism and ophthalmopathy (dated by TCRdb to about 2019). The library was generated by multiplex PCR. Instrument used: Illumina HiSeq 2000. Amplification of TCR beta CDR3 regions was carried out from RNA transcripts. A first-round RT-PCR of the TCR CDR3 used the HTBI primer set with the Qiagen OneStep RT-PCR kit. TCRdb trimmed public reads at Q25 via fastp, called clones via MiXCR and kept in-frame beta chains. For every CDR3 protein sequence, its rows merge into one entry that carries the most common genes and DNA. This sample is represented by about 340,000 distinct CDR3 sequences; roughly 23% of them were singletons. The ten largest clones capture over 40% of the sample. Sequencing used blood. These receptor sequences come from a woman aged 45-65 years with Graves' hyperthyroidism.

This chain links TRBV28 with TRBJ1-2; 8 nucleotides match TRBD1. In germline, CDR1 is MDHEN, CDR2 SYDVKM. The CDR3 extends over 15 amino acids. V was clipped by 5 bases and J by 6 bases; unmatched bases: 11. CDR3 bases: TGTGCCAGCAGTCTCGGGGCAGGGGGCGCGGATGGCTACACCTTC. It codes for CASSLGAGGADGYTF.

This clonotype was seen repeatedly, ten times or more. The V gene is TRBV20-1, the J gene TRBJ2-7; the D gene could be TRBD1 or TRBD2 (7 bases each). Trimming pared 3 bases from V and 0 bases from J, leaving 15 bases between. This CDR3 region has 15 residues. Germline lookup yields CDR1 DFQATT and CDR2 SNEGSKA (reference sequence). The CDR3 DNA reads TGCAGTGCTAGTGGGGGGGCAGGGGGCTCCTACGAGCAGTACTTC. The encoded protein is CSASGGAGGSYEQYF.

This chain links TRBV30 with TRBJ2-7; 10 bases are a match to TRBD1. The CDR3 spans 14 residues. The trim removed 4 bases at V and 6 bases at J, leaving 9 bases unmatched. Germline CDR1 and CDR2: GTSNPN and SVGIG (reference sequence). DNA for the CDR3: TGTGCCTGGAAATTCGGGACAGGGGTCGGCGAGCAGTACTTC. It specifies CAWKFGTGVGEQYF.

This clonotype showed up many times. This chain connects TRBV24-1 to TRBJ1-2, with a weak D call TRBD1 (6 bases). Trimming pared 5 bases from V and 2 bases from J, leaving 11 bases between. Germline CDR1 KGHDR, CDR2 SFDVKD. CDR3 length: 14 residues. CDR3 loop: CATSGRGSNYGYTF. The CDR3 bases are TGTGCCACCAGTGGCAGGGGATCCAACTATGGCTACACCTTC.

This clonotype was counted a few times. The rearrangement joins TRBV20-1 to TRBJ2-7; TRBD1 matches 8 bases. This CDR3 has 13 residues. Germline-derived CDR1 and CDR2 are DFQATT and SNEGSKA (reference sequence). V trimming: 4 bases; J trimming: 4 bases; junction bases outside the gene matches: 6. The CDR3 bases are TGCAGTGCTATGAGGACAGGGTGGTACGAGCAGTACTTC. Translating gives CSAMRTGWYEQYF.

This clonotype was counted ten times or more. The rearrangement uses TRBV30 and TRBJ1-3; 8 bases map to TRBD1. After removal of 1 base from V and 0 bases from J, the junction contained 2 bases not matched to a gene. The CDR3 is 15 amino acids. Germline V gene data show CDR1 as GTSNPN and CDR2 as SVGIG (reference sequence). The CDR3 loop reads CAWSGDRNSGNTIYF. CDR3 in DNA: TGTGCCTGGAGTGGGGACAGGAACTCTGGAAACACCATATATTTT.

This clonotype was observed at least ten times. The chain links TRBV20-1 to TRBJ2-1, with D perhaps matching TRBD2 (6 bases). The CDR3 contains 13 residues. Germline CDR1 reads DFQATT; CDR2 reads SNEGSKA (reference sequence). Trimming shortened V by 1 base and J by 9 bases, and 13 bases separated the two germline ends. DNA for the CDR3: TGCAGTGCTAGAGTTCCGGGAGAGGCTGAGCAGTTCTTC. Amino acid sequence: CSARVPGEAEQFF.

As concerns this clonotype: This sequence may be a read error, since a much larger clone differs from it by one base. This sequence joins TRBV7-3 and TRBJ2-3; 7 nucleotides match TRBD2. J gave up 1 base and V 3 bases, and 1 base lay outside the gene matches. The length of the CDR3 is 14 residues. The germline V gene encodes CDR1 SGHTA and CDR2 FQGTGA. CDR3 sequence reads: CASSFGLGTDTQYF. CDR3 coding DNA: TGTGCCAGCAGCTTCGGACTAGGCACAGATACGCAGTATTTT.

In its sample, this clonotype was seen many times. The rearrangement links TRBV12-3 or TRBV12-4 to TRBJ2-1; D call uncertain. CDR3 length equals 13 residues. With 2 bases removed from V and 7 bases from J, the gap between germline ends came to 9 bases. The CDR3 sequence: CASSLRWGNEQFF. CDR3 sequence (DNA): TGTGCCAGCAGTTTACGGTGGGGAAATGAGCAGTTCTTC.

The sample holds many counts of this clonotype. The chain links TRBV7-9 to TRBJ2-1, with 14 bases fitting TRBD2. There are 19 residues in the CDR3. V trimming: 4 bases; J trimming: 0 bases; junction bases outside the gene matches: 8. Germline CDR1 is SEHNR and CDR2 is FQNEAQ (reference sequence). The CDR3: CASSSTSGGESSSYNEQFF. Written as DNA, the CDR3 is TGTGCCAGCAGCTCGACTAGCGGGGGGGAATCGAGCTCCTACAATGAGCAGTTCTTC.

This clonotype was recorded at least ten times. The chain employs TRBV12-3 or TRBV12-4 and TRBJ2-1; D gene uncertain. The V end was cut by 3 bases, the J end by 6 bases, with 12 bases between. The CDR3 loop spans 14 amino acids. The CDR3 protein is CASSFNPRSNEQFF. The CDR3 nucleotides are TGTGCCAGCAGTTTTAACCCCCGCTCCAATGAGCAGTTCTTC.

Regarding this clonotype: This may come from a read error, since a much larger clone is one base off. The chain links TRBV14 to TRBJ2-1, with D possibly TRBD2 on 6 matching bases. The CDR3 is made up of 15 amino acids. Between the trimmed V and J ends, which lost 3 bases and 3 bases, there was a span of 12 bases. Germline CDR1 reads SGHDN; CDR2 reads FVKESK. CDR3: CASSQVGSFYNEQFF. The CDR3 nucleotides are TGTGCCAGCAGCCAGGTCGGGAGCTTCTACAATGAGCAGTTCTTC.

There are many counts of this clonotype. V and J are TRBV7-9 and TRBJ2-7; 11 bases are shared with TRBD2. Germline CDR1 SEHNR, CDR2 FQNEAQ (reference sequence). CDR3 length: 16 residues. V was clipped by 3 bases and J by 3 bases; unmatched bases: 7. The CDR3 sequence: CASSLFSGRALYEQYF. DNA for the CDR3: TGTGCCAGCAGCTTGTTTAGCGGGAGGGCACTCTACGAGCAGTACTTC.

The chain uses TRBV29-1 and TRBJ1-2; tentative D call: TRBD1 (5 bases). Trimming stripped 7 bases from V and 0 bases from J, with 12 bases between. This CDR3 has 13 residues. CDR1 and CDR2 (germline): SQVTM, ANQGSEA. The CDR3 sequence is CSASGTANYGYTF. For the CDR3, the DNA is TGCAGCGCCTCCGGGACTGCTAACTATGGCTACACCTTC.

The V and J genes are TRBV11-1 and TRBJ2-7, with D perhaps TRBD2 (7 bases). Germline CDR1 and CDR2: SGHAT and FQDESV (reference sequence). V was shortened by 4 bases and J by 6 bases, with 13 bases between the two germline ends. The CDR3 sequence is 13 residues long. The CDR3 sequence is CASSSGGSGEQYF. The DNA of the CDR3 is TGTGCCAGCAGCTCGGGGGGCTCGGGCGAGCAGTACTTC.

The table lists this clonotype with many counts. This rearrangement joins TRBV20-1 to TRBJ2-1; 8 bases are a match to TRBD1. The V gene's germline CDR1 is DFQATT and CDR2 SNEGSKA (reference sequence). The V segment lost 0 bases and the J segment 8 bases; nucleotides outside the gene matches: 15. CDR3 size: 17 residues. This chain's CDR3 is CSARDPSRGTGGDEQFF. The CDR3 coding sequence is TGCAGTGCTAGAGATCCCTCAAGGGGGACAGGTGGCGATGAGCAGTTCTTC.

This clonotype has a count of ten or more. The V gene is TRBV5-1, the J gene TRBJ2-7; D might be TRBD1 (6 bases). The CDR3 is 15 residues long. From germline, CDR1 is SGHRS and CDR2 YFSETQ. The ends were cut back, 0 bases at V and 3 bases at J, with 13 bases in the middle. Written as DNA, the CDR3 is TGCGCCAGCAGCTTGGTTCAGGGGCTTAGCTACGAGCAGTACTTC. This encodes CASSLVQGLSYEQYF.

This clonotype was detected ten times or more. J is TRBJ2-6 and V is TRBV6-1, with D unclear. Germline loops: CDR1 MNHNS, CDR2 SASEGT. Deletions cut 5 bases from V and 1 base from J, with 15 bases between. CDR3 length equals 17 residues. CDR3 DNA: TGTGCCAGCAGTAGAGAAATCGAAGGGTCTGGGGCCAACGTCCTGACTTTC. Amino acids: CASSREIEGSGANVLTF.

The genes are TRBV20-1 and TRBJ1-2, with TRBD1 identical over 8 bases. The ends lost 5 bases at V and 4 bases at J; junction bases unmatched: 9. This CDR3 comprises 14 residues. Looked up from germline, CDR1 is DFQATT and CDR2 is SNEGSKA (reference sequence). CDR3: CSAGLQGGLYGYTF. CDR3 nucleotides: TGCAGTGCTGGATTACAGGGGGGCCTCTATGGCTACACCTTC.

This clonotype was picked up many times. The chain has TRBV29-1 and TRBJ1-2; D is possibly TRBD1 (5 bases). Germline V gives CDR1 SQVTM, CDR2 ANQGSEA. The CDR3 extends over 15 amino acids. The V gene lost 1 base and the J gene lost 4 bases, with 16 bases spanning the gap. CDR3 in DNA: TGCAGCGTTGAAGCAGGGATGGTTTCGGGCTATGGCTACACCTTC. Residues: CSVEAGMVSGYGYTF.

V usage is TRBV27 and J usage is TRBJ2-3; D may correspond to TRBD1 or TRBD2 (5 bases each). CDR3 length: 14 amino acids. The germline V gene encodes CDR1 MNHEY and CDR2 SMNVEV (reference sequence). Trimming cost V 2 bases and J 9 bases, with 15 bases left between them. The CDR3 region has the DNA TGTGCCAGCAGTTTAGCGGGCCCACGGGACACGCAGTATTTT. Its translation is CASSLAGPRDTQYF.

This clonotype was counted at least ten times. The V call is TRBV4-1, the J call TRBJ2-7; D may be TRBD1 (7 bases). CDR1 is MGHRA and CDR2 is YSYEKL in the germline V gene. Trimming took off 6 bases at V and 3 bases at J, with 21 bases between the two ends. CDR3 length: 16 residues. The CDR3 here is CASRSSGDSRHYEQYF. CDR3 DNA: TGCGCCAGCAGATCATCGGGGGACAGTCGGCACTACGAGCAGTACTTC.

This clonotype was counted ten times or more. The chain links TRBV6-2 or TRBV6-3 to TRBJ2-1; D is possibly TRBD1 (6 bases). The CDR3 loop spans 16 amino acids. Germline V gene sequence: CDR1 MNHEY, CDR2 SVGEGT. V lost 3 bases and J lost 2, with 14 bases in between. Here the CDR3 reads CASSYTLRDTYNEQFF. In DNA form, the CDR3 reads TGTGCCAGCAGTTATACTCTCCGGGACACCTACAATGAGCAGTTCTTC.

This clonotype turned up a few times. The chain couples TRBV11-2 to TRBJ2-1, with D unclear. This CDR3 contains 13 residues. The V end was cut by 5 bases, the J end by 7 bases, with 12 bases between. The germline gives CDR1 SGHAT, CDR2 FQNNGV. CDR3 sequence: CASSEPPWNEQFF. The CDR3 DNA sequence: TGTGCCAGCAGCGAACCCCCATGGAATGAGCAGTTCTTC.

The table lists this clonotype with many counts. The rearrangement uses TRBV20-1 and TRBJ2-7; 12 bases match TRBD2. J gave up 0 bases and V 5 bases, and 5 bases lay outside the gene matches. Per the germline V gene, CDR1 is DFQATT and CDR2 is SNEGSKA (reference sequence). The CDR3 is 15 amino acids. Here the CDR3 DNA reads TGCAGTGCTCCGGGACTAGCGGGCCACTCCTACGAGCAGTACTTC. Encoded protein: CSAPGLAGHSYEQYF.

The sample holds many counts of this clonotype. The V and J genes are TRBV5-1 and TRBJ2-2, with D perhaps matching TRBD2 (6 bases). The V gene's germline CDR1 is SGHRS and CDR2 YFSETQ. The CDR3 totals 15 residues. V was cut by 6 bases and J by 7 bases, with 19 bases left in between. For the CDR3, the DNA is TGCGCCAGCATGACGGCGGGGCGAACGGACGGGGAGCTGTTTTTT. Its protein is CASMTAGRTDGELFF.

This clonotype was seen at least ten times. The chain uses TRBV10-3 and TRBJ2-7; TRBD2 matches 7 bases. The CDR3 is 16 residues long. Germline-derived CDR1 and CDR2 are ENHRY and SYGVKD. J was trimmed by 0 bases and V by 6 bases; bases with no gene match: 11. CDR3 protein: CAISPASGGGSYEQYF. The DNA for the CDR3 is TGTGCCATCAGCCCAGCTAGCGGTGGGGGCTCCTACGAGCAGTACTTC.

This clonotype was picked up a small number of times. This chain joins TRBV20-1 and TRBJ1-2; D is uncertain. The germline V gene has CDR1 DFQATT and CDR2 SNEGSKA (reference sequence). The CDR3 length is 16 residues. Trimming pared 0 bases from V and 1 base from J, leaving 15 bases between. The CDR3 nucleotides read TGCAGTGCTAGAGACCGTCGGGCCCATTTTAACTATGGCTACACCTTC. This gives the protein CSARDRRAHFNYGYTF.

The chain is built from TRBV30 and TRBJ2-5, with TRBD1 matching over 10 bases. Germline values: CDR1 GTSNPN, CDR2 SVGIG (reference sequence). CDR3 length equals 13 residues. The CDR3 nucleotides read TGTGCTGGGGACAGGGGACGCCAAGAGACCCAGTACTTC. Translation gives CAGDRGRQETQYF.